This TCR beta chain was recovered during a study of CD8+ T cells in alopecia areata (dated by TCRdb to 2017 to 2018). Background for the entire study: The treated patients, all with moderate-to-severe alopecia areata, were enrolled in an open-label pilot trial of oral tofacitinib given at 5 to 10 mg twice daily. Patients stayed on tofacitinib for 6 to 18 months and then had 6 months of follow-up off drug so that delayed response and recurrence could be assessed. The study used high-throughput TCRbeta sequencing to examine T cell clonal expansion in alopecia areata, in both the C3H/HeJ mouse model and human patients. On the human side, TCRbeta sequencing was run on scalp tissue and on sorted CD4+ and CD8+ peripheral blood T cells from healthy controls and from alopecia areata patients with either patchy or totalis/universalis disease. Patients on tofacitinib were biopsied at baseline and after 4 and 24 weeks of treatment, and several of the patients also had a later scalp biopsy. Scalp clonality was compared across normal scalp (n=4), patchy alopecia areata scalp (n=8), and alopecia totalis/universalis scalp (n=8). RNA was obtained with the PAXgene miRNA kit for fixed scalp, the miRNeasy kit for PBMCs, and the RNeasy kit for mouse skin. Amplification of TCRbeta CDR3 regions was done by immunoSEQ multiplex PCR using 35 Vbeta forward primers and 13 Jbeta reverse primers. The paper as a whole reports these results and caveats: Unlike mouse skin, which is dominated by gammadelta T cells, normal human skin has resident alphabeta T cells that are also sequenced, and this complicates analysis of the scalp TCR repertoire. TCR sequences shared between patients were less clear than in mice, possibly partly because of HLA diversity in the patient population. Compared with normal scalp, lesional scalp, particularly in alopecia totalis/universalis, had higher clonality and more expanded CD8+ clones, which suggests antigenic drive.

Concerning this clone itself: The antigen it binds to is not known. No per-base quality is available; no much larger clone lies one base away.

Reading the label with the study, this specimen's time point is: baseline before oral tofacitinib. Peripheral blood and lesional scalp punch biopsies were obtained from patients with alopecia areata. PBMCs were separated by density centrifugation and stained for CD3, CD4 and CD8, after which CD4+ and CD8+ T cells were sorted on a FACSAria. The CDR3 runs 12 residues from the cysteine to the phenylalanine. The kept DNA is CDR3 alone, 36 bases in frame from the first base. Trimming costs V 5 bases and J 0 bases, and their ends lie 4 bases apart. The germline V gene (reference sequence) specifies SEHNR as CDR1 and FQNEAQ as CDR2. Libraries were prepared through the immunoSEQ multiplex PCR assay. RNA was extracted from all samples and reverse transcribed into cDNA, which served as template for TCR sequencing. SuperScript III was used to make first-strand cDNA, primed with a 2:1 mix of oligo-dT and random hexamers. Amplification bias was assessed with a synthetic immune receptor repertoire, and residual bias was removed computationally. The original pipeline was this. After raw reads were preprocessed to remove errors, the CDR3 was defined following IMGT conventions as running from the conserved cysteine to phenylalanine. Clonality was computed by normalizing Shannon entropy by log2 of the number of productive unique TCRs and subtracting the result from 1. Scalp TCRbeta sequences were cross-referenced with sorted blood CD4 and CD8 repertoires so that the CD4 or CD8 identity of scalp clones could be inferred. TCRdb provides this immuneACCESS table in a form limited to in-frame rearrangements. Some clones are lacking; in checked studies, under half of them reflect an unresolved V gene, and why the rest are absent is not known. The V and J calls and the clone size are those of that table, but D and trimming were determined from the DNA. This sample holds roughly 150,000 clones; about 51% were observed only once. Of the sample, 15% to 20% is held by the ten largest clones.

Sequencing was performed on CD8+ T cells sorted from blood, taken at week 0. This clonotype was obtained from a human donor with alopecia areata. Rearrangement joined TRBV7-9 to TRBJ1-1, with no D gene named confidently. The sequence in DNA is TGTGCCAGCAGCCCTATGAACACTGAAGCTTTCTTT. This yields the protein CASSPMNTEAFF.